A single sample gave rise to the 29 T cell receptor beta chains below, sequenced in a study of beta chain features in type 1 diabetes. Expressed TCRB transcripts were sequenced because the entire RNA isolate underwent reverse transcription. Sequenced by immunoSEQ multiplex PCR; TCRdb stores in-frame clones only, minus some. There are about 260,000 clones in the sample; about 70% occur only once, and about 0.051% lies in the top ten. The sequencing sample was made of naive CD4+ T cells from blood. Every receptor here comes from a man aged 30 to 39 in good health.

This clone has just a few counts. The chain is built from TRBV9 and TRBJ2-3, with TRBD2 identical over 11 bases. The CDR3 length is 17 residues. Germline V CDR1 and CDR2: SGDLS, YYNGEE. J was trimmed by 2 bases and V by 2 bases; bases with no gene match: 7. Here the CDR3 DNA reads TGTGCCAGCAGCGTTAGCGGGGGGGCCTCCAACACAGATACGCAGTATTTT. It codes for CASSVSGGASNTDTQYF.

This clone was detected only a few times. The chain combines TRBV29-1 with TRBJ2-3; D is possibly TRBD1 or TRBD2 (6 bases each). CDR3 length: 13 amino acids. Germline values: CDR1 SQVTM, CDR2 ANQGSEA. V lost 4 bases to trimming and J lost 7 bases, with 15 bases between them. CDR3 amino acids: CSVAEGGGNTQYF. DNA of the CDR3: TGCAGCGTTGCGGAGGGGGGCGGAAATACGCAGTATTTT.

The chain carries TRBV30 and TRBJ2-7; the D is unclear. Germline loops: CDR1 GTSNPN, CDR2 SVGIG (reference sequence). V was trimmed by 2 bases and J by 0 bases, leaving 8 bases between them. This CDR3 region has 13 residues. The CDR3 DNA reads TGTGCCTGGAGTCCACGCAGCTCCTACGAGCAGTACTTC. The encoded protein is CAWSPRSSYEQYF.

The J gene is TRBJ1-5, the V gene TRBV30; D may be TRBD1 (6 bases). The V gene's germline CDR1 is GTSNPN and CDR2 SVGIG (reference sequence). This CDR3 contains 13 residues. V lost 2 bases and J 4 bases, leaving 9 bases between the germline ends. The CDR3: CAWSQGSNQPQHF. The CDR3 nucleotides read TGTGCCTGGAGTCAGGGGTCGAATCAGCCCCAGCATTTT.

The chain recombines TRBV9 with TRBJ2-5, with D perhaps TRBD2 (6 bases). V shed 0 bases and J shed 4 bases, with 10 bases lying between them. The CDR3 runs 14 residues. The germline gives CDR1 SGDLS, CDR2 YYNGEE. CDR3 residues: CASSVGVGGETQYF. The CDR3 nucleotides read TGTGCCAGCAGCGTAGGCGTGGGAGGAGAGACCCAGTACTTC.

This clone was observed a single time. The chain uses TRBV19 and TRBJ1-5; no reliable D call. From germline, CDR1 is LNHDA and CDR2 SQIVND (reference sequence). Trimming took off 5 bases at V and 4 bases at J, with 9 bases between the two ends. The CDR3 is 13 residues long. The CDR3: CASSHPGNQPQHF. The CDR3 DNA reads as TGTGCCAGTAGTCATCCGGGTAATCAGCCCCAGCATTTT. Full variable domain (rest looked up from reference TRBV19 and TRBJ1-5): DGGITQSPKYLFRKEGQNVTLSCEQNLNHDAMYWYRQDPGQGLRLIYYSQIVNDFQKGDIAEGYSVSREKKESFPLTVTSAQKNPTAFYLCASSHPGNQPQHFGDGTRLSIL.

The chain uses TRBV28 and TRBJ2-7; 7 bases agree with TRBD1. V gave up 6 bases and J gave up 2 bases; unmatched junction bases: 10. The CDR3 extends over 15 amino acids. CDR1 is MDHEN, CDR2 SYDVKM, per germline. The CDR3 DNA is TGTGCCAGCAGGGATCGACAGGGAGCTACCTACGAGCAGTACTTC. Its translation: CASRDRQGATYEQYF.

The CDR3, as DNA: TGCGCCAGCAGCTTAGCGGTAAGCTCCTACAATGAGCAGTTCTTC. Residues: CASSLAVSSYNEQFF. V and J are TRBV5-1 and TRBJ2-1, with D possibly matching TRBD2 (5 bases). Germline values: CDR1 SGHRS, CDR2 YFSETQ. Trimming took off 2 bases at V and 0 bases at J, with 9 bases between the two ends. This CDR3 has 15 amino acids.

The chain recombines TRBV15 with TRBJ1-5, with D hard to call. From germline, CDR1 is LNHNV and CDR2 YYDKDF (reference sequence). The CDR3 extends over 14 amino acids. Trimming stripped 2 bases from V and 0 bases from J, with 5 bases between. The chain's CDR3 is CATSRPGSNQPQHF. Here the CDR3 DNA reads TGTGCCACCAGCAGACCTGGTAGCAATCAGCCCCAGCATTTT.

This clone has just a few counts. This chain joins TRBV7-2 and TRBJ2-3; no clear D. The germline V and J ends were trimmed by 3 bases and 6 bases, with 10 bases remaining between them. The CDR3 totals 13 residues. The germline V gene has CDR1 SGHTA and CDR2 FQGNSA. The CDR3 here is CASSLSLGDTQYF. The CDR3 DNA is TGTGCCAGCAGCTTGAGTCTGGGGGATACGCAGTATTTT. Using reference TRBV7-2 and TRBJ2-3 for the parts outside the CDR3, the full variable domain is GAGVSQSPSNKVTEKGKDVELRCDPISGHTALYWYRQSLGQGLEFLIYFQGNSAPDKSGLPSDRFSAERTGGSVSTLTIQRTQQEDSAVYLCASSLSLGDTQYFGPGTRLTVL.

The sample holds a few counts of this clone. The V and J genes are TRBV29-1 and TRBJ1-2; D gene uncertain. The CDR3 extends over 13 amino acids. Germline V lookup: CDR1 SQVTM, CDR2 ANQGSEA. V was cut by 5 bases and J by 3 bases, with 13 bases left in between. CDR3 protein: CSVKVEYDYGYTF. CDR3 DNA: TGCAGCGTTAAGGTCGAATATGACTATGGCTACACCTTC.

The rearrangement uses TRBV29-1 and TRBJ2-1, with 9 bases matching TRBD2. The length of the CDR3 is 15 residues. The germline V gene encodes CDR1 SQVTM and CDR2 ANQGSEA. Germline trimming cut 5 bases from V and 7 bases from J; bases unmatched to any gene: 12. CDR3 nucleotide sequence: TGCAGCGTTCGGAGGTTTAGCGGGAGTGGTAATGAGCAGTTCTTC. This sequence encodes CSVRRFSGSGNEQFF.

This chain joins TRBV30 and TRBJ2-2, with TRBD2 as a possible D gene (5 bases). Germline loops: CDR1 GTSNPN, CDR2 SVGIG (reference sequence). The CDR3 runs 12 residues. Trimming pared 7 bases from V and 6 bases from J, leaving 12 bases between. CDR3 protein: CASKPGSGELFF. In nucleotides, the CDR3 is TGTGCCTCGAAGCCGGGATCCGGGGAGCTGTTTTTT.

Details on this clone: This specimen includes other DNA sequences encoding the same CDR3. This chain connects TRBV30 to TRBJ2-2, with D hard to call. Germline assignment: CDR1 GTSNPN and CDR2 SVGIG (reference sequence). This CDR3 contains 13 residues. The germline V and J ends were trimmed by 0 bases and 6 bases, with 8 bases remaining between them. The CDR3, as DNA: TGTGCCTGGAGTGTACGGGTGGCCGGGGAGCTGTTTTTT. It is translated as CAWSVRVAGELFF.

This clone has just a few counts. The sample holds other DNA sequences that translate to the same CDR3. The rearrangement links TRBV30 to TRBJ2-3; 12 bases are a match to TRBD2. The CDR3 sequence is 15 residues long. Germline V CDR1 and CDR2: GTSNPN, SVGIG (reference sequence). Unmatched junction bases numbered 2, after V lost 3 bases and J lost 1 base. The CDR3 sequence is CAWSRLAGGTDTQYF. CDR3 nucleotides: TGTGCCTGGAGCCGACTAGCGGGGGGCACAGATACGCAGTATTTT.

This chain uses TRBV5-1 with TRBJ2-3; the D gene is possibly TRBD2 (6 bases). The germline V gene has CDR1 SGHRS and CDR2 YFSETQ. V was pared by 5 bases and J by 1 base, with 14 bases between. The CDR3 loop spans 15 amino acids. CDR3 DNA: TGCGCCAGCAGTACCCGGACTATCCGCACAGATACGCAGTATTTT. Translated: CASSTRTIRTDTQYF.

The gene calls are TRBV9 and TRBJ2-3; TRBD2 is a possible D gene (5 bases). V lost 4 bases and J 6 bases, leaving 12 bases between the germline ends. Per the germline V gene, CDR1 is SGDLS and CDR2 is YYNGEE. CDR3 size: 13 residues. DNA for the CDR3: TGTGCCAGCAGCACGAGGGTGGCGGATACGCAGTATTTT. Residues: CASSTRVADTQYF.

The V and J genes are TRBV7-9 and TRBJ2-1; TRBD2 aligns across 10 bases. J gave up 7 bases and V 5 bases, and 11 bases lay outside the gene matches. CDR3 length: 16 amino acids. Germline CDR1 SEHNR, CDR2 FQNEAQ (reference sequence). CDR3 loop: CASSPGASGGVNEQFF. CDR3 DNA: TGTGCCAGCAGCCCAGGGGCTAGCGGGGGAGTGAATGAGCAGTTCTTC. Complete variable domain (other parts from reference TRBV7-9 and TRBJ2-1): DTGVSQNPRHKITKRGQNVTFRCDPISEHNRLYWYRQTLGQGPEFLTYFQNEAQLEKSRLLSDRFSAERPKGSFSTLEIQRTEQGDSAMYLCASSPGASGGVNEQFFGPGTRLTVL.

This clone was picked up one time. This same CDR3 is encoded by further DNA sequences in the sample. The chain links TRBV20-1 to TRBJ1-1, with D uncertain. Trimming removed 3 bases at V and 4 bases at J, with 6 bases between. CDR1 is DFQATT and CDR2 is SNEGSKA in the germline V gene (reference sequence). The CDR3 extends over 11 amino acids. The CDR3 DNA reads TGCAGTGCTAGTCGAGGCACTGAAGCTTTCTTT. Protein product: CSASRGTEAFF.

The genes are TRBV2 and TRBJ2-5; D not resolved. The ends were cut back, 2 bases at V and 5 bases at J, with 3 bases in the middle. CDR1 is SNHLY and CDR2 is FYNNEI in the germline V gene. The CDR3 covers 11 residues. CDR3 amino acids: CASSEIETQYF. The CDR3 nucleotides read TGTGCCAGCAGTGAAATTGAGACCCAGTACTTC. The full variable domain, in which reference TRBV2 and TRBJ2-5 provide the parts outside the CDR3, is EPEVTQTPSHQVTQMGQEVILRCVPISNHLYFYWYRQILGQKVEFLVSFYNNEISEKSEIFDDQFSVERPDGSNFTLKIRSTKLEDSAMYFCASSEIETQYFGPGTRLLVL.

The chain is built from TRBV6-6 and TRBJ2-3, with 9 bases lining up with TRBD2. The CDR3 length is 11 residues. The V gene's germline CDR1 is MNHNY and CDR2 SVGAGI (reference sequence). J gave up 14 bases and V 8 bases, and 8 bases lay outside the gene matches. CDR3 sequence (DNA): TGTGCCAGCGGCAGAGCGGGGGGCCCGTATTTT. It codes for CASGRAGGPYF.

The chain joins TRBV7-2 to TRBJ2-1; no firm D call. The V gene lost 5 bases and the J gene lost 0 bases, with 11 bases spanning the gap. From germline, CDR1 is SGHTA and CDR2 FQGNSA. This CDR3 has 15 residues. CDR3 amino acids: CASSRAPHSYNEQFF. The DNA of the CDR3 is TGTGCCAGCAGCCGGGCTCCCCACTCCTACAATGAGCAGTTCTTC. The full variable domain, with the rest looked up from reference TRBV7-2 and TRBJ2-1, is GAGVSQSPSNKVTEKGKDVELRCDPISGHTALYWYRQSLGQGLEFLIYFQGNSAPDKSGLPSDRFSAERTGGSVSTLTIQRTQQEDSAVYLCASSRAPHSYNEQFFGPGTRLTVL.

In DNA form, the CDR3 reads TGCAGTGCCCAGAGGGATACGCAGTATTTT. Translating it yields CSAQRDTQYF. The chain joins TRBV20-1 to TRBJ2-3; D not certain. Trimming removed 6 bases from V and 6 bases from J, with 7 bases in between. Germline values: CDR1 DFQATT, CDR2 SNEGSKA (reference sequence). The CDR3 length is 10 residues.

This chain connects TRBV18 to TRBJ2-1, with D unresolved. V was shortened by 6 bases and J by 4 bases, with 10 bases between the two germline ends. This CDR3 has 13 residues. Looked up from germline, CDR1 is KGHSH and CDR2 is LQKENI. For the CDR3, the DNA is TGTGCCAGCTCTCCCGATTTGTACAATGAGCAGTTCTTC. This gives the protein CASSPDLYNEQFF.

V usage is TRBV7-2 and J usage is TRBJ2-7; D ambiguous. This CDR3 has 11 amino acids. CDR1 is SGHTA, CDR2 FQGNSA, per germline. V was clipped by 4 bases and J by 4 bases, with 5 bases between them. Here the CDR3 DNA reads TGTGCCAGCAGCTCTATTTACGAGCAGTACTTC. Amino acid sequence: CASSSIYEQYF.

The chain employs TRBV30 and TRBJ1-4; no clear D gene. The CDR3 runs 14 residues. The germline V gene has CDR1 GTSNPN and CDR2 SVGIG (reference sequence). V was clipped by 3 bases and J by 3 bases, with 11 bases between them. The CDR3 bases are TGTGCCTGGAGCCTCTGGGCCTCTAATGAAAAACTGTTTTTT. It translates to CAWSLWASNEKLFF.

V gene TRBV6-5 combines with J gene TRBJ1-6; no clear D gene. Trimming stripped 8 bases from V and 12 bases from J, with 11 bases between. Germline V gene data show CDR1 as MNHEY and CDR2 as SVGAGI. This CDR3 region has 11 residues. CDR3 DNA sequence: TGTGCCAGCCTGGCAGTACTACCCCTCCACTTT. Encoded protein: CASLAVLPLHF.

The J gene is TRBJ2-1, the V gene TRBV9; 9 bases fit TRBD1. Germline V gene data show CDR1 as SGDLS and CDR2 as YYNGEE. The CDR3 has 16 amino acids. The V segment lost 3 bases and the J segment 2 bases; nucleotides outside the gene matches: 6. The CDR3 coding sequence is TGTGCCAGCAGCGGTGGGACAGGGAGGGCCTACAATGAGCAGTTCTTC. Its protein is CASSGGTGRAYNEQFF.

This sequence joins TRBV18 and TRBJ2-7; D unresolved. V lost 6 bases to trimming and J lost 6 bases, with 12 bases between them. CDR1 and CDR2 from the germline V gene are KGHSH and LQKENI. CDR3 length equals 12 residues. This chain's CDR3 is CASSLQLAEQYF. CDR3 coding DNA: TGTGCCAGCTCGCTCCAACTGGCCGAGCAGTACTTC.